This TCR beta chain is from a study of blood T cell repertoires in COVID-19 (TCRdb year 2020). Looking at the study overall: The collaborator samples originated in the United States, Italy and Spain and spanned the acute and convalescent phases of COVID-19. A freely available public database, intended as a resource for researchers studying the immune response to SARS-CoV-2, is where the repertoires were released. Where available, HLA class I and class II types were obtained from metadata supplied by the sample provider rather than from assay-based typing. Nearly every sample came with metadata listing a de-identified subject ID, COVID-19 status, age in years and sex. The prospective study material was composed of cDNA or gDNA derived from T cells, B-cell-depleted T cells, or PBMCs. The samples were drawn from the first 160 participants of the ongoing ImmuneRACE study and from 1,200 or so subjects provided by 6 global collaborators. The dataset comprised deeply sampled blood TCRbeta repertoires from subjects exposed to, actively infected with, or recovered from COVID-19. The research as a whole found: Clinical and demographic metadata were provided uncurated, with the amount varying by source and participant.

TCRbeta CDR3 regions were amplified from genomic DNA by means of the immunoSEQ Assay, a bias-controlled multiplex PCR. In the source study's methods: Within the assay, amplification of reference gene primers was used to estimate how many nucleated cells each sample contained. To quantify the absolute abundance of each unique TCRbeta CDR3 rearrangement, sequence reads were collapsed and filtered. Productive Simpson clonality was computed per sample as the square root of Simpson's diversity index over productive rearrangements. The table was pulled from immuneACCESS by TCRdb, which kept in-frame rearrangements only. Such tables lose some clones; where checked, under half of the loss comes from unresolved V genes, and the rest has no known cause. The V and J calls and clone size are taken from that table; D and trimming were inferred from the DNA. This sample is represented by 350,000 to 450,000 clones; nearly 90% of them were singletons. The ten largest clones take up about 1.7% of the sample.

Enrolling through a virtual design, the prospective study's participants ranged in age from about 18 to 89 years and lived across some 23 United States geographic areas. To assign participants to cohorts, the prospective study relied on clinical history that participants themselves reported in a screening survey and a study questionnaire. Recovered participants in ImmuneRACE Cohort 3 were defined by two consecutive negative NP/OP PCR tests, clearance by a healthcare professional, or resolution of symptoms. In the prospective study, whole blood, serum and a nasopharyngeal or oropharyngeal swab were collected from each participant by mobile phlebotomists. Additional blood draws and questionnaires over an approximately two-month period could optionally be provided by prospective study participants. Before DNA extraction, blood samples from the prospective study were shipped at room temperature or frozen.

Concerning this clone itself: The clone's antigen remains unknown. The record has no base qualities; no much larger clone is one base away.

The TCR was taken from a woman younger than 45 who had recovered from COVID-19. Sequences were obtained from PBMCs or T cells enriched from blood (not recorded which).

The CDR3 reads as follows: CSVGGQGGEAFF. The DNA sequence is TGCAGCGTTGGAGGACAGGGAGGTGAAGCTTTCTTT. The rearranged chain carries TRBV29-1 and TRBJ1-1; TRBD1 lines up with 8 middle nucleotides. Via the germline V gene, CDR1 is SQVTM and CDR2 ANQGSEA. At the junction V is shortened by 4 bases and J by 7 bases; bases outside the gene matches: 5. The CDR3 sequence holds 12 residues, the cysteine and phenylalanine included. The sequence is cut down to CDR3 DNA, 36 bases in frame from base 1.